This T cell receptor beta chain is from a study of control samples from healthy donors and cancer patients. Clones were read by immunoSEQ multiplex PCR, and TCRdb kept only the in-frame ones, dropping some. Of approximately 150,000 clones in the sample, under 95% were seen once. This CDR3 contains 15 residues. The V segment lost 5 bases and the J segment 0 bases; nucleotides outside the gene matches: 6. Per germline, CDR1 SGHVS and CDR2 FQNEAQ. Material for sequencing was blood. The clonotype comes from a man between 18 and 29 years old in good health. This chain links TRBV7-8 with TRBJ1-1, with TRBD1 matching over 7 bases. The CDR3 protein is CASSPKDRLNTEAFF. The CDR3 DNA is TGTGCCAGCAGCCCTAAGGACAGGTTGAACACTGAAGCTTTCTTT. Full variable domain (remainder filled in from reference TRBV7-8 and TRBJ1-1): GAGVSQSPRYKVAKRGQDVALRCDPISGHVSLFWYQQALGQGPEFLTYFQNEAQLDKSGLPSDRFFAERPEGSVSTLKIQRTQQEDSAVYLCASSPKDRLNTEAFFGQGTRLTVV.